This T cell receptor (beta chain) was found in a study of blood T cell repertoires in COVID-19. Sequenced by immunoSEQ multiplex PCR; TCRdb stores in-frame clones only, minus some. The sample comprises approximately 140,000 clones, over 80% of which are singletons, and 1.6% rests with the top ten. V was shortened by 8 bases and J by 7 bases, with 14 bases between the two germline ends. The CDR3 has 11 residues. Germline V gene lookup returns CDR1 SQVTM and CDR2 ANQGSEA. The chain uses TRBV29-1 and TRBJ1-1; no definite D call. Sequenced input: peripheral blood. The receptor was derived from a human donor in a cohort sampled during active COVID-19. The CDR3, as DNA: TGCAGCATCCTCCTCGCGGTTGAAGCTTTCTTT. Protein product: CSILLAVEAFF.